A selection of T cell receptor beta chains follows, all from one sample in a study of CD8 T cells in Susac syndrome. Using its own MiXCR run on the immunoSEQ multiplex PCR reads, TCRdb lists one record per CDR3 protein. The sample lists around 200,000 distinct CDR3 sequences; more than 85% were seen once. Sequencing was carried out using CD4+ T cells from PBMCs. Receptors originate from a human donor with multiple sclerosis. The CDR3 runs from the conserved cysteine through the conserved F or W. The D gene is left open where the match is weak. Part of the rows lack a size; the others show once, few, many or a class for expanded clones.

J gene: TRBJ2-6; clone size: -; D gene: -; V gene: TRBV20-1; CDR3 DNA: TGCAGTGCTACCAAGGGGATGGGGGCCAACGTCCTGACTTTC; CDR3 protein: CSATKGMGANVLTF
J gene: TRBJ1-1; clone size: -; D gene: -; V gene: TRBV10-3; CDR3 DNA: TGTGCCATCAGTGATTCCCGGTTAACGAACACTGAAGCTTTCTTT; CDR3 protein: CAISDSRLTNTEAFF
J gene: TRBJ1-4; clone size: -; D gene: TRBD1; V gene: TRBV2; CDR3 DNA: TGTGCCAGCAGGCCCGGGACAGGGTTGGAAAAACTGTTTTTT; CDR3 protein: CASRPGTGLEKLFF
J gene: TRBJ2-3; clone size: -; D gene: TRBD1; V gene: TRBV5-8; CDR3 DNA: TGTGCCAGCAGCTACGGGACAGTTGCAGATACGCAGTATTTT; CDR3 protein: CASSYGTVADTQYF
J gene: TRBJ2-3; clone size: -; D gene: TRBD2; V gene: TRBV20-1; CDR3 DNA: TGCAGTGCTGGGACGCAGCGGGGGGTCACAGATACGCAGTATTTT; CDR3 protein: CSAGTQRGVTDTQYF
J gene: TRBJ1-5; clone size: -; D gene: -; V gene: TRBV29-1; CDR3 DNA: TGCAGCGTTGTGCCCCAGGGAAGCAATCAGCCCCAGCATTTT; CDR3 protein: CSVVPQGSNQPQHF
J gene: TRBJ2-1; clone size: -; D gene: TRBD1; V gene: TRBV27; CDR3 DNA: TGTGCCAGCATCCCCAGGGGACAGATTCCTTCCTACAATGAGCAGTTCTTC; CDR3 protein: CASIPRGQIPSYNEQFF
J gene: TRBJ1-1; clone size: -; D gene: -; V gene: TRBV25-1; CDR3 DNA: TGTGCCAGCACTCAGTACACTGAAGCTTTCTTT; CDR3 protein: CASTQYTEAFF
J gene: TRBJ1-2; clone size: -; D gene: -; V gene: TRBV7-2; CDR3 DNA: TGTGCCAGCAGCTTAGGCGGTAGGAGGGATTCTGGCTACACCTTC; CDR3 protein: CASSLGGRRDSGYTF
J gene: TRBJ1-5; clone size: -; D gene: TRBD1; V gene: TRBV18; CDR3 DNA: TGTGCCAGCTCACCAGGGGAAGGGGGCAGGAGCAATCAGCCCCAGCATTTT; CDR3 protein: CASSPGEGGRSNQPQHF
J gene: TRBJ1-2; clone size: -; D gene: -; V gene: TRBV30; CDR3 DNA: TGTGCCTGGAGTGTTGTTCAGGGGAACTATGGCTACACCTTC; CDR3 protein: CAWSVVQGNYGYTF
J gene: TRBJ2-1; clone size: -; D gene: TRBD1; V gene: TRBV20-1; CDR3 DNA: TGCAGCCCTACCTTTCGGACAGGGGAAGTTAATGAGCAGTTCTTC; CDR3 protein: CSPTFRTGEVNEQFF
J gene: TRBJ1-6; clone size: -; D gene: -; V gene: TRBV6-4; CDR3 DNA: TGTGCCAGCAGTGACTCATTAGGATCACCCCTCCACTTT; CDR3 protein: CASSDSLGSPLHF
J gene: TRBJ2-1; clone size: -; D gene: TRBD2; V gene: TRBV7-2; CDR3 DNA: TGTGCCAGCAGGCAAACTAGCGGGGGGAGGAGCTCCTACAATGAGCAGTTCTTC; CDR3 protein: CASRQTSGGRSSYNEQFF
J gene: TRBJ1-6; clone size: few; D gene: TRBD1; V gene: TRBV20-1; CDR3 DNA: TGCAGTGCTACGACAGGGGGGAATTCACCCCTCCACTTT; CDR3 protein: CSATTGGNSPLHF
J gene: TRBJ2-7; clone size: once; D gene: -; V gene: TRBV19; CDR3 DNA: TGTGCCAGTAGTCTGTCATACCCAGCGAACTACGAGCAGTACTTC; CDR3 protein: CASSLSYPANYEQYF
J gene: TRBJ1-6; clone size: -; D gene: -; V gene: TRBV30; CDR3 DNA: TGTGCCTGGACCCGGGAGAGCTCCTATAATTCACCCCTCCACTTT; CDR3 protein: CAWTRESSYNSPLHF
J gene: TRBJ2-7; clone size: -; D gene: TRBD2; V gene: TRBV2; CDR3 DNA: TGTGCCAGCAGGACTAGCGGGTTTTACTACGAGCAGTACTTC; CDR3 protein: CASRTSGFYYEQYF
J gene: TRBJ2-5; clone size: -; D gene: TRBD2; V gene: TRBV29-1; CDR3 DNA: TGCAGCGTTGAAATTCCACTAGCGGGTGGAGAGACCCAGTACTTC; CDR3 protein: CSVEIPLAGGETQYF
J gene: TRBJ1-4; clone size: -; D gene: -; V gene: TRBV12-3/TRBV12-4; CDR3 DNA: TGTGCCAGCACCCTTGGGGACTCCACTAATGAAAAACTGTTTTTT; CDR3 protein: CASTLGDSTNEKLFF
J gene: TRBJ2-1; clone size: -; D gene: TRBD2; V gene: TRBV7-7; CDR3 DNA: TGTGCTAGCAGCCCCTGGGGGGGGGATCGGCACGATGAGCAGTTCTTC; CDR3 protein: CASSPWGGDRHDEQFF
J gene: TRBJ2-1; clone size: -; D gene: TRBD2; V gene: TRBV12-3/TRBV12-4; CDR3 DNA: TGTGCCAGCAGTCAATCTAGCGGGGGGGCCCGAGTGCAGTTCTTC; CDR3 protein: CASSQSSGGARVQFF
J gene: TRBJ1-1; clone size: -; D gene: TRBD1; V gene: TRBV6-1; CDR3 DNA: TGTGCCAGCAGTCTTGGGTGGACAGGACACACTGAAGCTTTCTTT; CDR3 protein: CASSLGWTGHTEAFF
J gene: TRBJ1-2; clone size: -; D gene: TRBD1; V gene: TRBV10-3; CDR3 DNA: TGTGCCATCAGATCCATGACAGGGAAAGTCTATGGCTACACCTTC; CDR3 protein: CAIRSMTGKVYGYTF
J gene: TRBJ2-7; clone size: -; D gene: -; V gene: TRBV11-2; CDR3 DNA: TGTGCCAGCAGCTCACAGGGAGACTCCTACGAGCAGTACTTC; CDR3 protein: CASSSQGDSYEQYF
J gene: TRBJ2-3; clone size: -; D gene: TRBD2; V gene: TRBV13; CDR3 DNA: TGTGCCAGCAGCGTAGGGACTAGCGGAAGCACAGATACGCAGTATTTT; CDR3 protein: CASSVGTSGSTDTQYF
J gene: TRBJ2-1; clone size: -; D gene: -; V gene: TRBV9; CDR3 DNA: TGTGCCAGCAGCGTAGGCCCTAGTTTGGATGAGCAGTTCTTC; CDR3 protein: CASSVGPSLDEQFF
J gene: TRBJ2-5; clone size: -; D gene: -; V gene: TRBV12-3/TRBV12-4; CDR3 DNA: TGTGCCAGCAGTTCGGGGTATGGGGAGACCCAGTACTTC; CDR3 protein: CASSSGYGETQYF
J gene: TRBJ1-2; clone size: -; D gene: -; V gene: TRBV3-1; CDR3 DNA: TGTGCCAGCACCGGGGATGGATATGGCTACACCTTC; CDR3 protein: CASTGDGYGYTF
J gene: TRBJ2-5; clone size: -; D gene: -; V gene: TRBV5-4; CDR3 DNA: TGTGCCAGCAGCTTACCCCAGGGACAAGAGACCCAGTACTTC; CDR3 protein: CASSLPQGQETQYF
J gene: TRBJ2-3; clone size: -; D gene: TRBD2; V gene: TRBV19; CDR3 DNA: TGTGCCAGTAGTATCTACGGGACTAGGTCCCCGGATACGCAGTATTTT; CDR3 protein: CASSIYGTRSPDTQYF
J gene: TRBJ2-3; clone size: -; D gene: -; V gene: TRBV25-1; CDR3 DNA: TGTGCCAGCAGTGAATATAGGGTTGGCGGTCGGGGCACAGATACGCAGTATTTT; CDR3 protein: CASSEYRVGGRGTDTQYF
J gene: TRBJ2-1; clone size: -; D gene: -; V gene: TRBV3-1; CDR3 DNA: TGTGCCAGCAGCTGGATTGGTGAGCAGTTCTTC; CDR3 protein: CASSWIGEQFF
J gene: TRBJ1-5; clone size: -; D gene: -; V gene: TRBV9; CDR3 DNA: TGTGCCAGCAGCGGGTCAGGGGAAAATCAGCCCCAGCATTTT; CDR3 protein: CASSGSGENQPQHF
J gene: TRBJ1-2; clone size: once; D gene: -; V gene: TRBV18; CDR3 DNA: TGTGCCAGCTCACGAGGAAGGACGGAGAACTATGGCTACACCTTC; CDR3 protein: CASSRGRTENYGYTF
J gene: TRBJ2-1; clone size: -; D gene: TRBD2; V gene: TRBV30; CDR3 DNA: TGTGCCTGGAGCAGCGGGGCGGACAATGAGCAGTTCTTC; CDR3 protein: CAWSSGADNEQFF